The 27 T cell receptor beta chains reported below all come from one sample, sequenced in a study of Ad26.COV2.S vaccination and SARS-CoV-2 variants. This sample's treatment: roughly 18 received Ad26.COV2.S at low or high dose, single or two shots; about 5 received placebo; per-sample allocation not given. The study sampled participants on day 63 after the first vaccine or placebo injection. TCRdb keeps only in-frame clones here, not all; method: immunoSEQ multiplex PCR. The sample contains around 300,000 clones, approximately 90% of which appear only once. Sequencing was performed on peripheral blood, taken in a trial of Ad26.COV2.S vaccine versus placebo. Every receptor here comes from a person aged 18-65 years who received the Ad26.COV2.S COVID-19 vaccine or a placebo.

This sequence joins TRBV10-3 and TRBJ1-2; D uncertain. The CDR3 is made up of 14 amino acids. V was shortened by 3 bases and J by 2 bases, with 10 bases between the two germline ends. Germline loops: CDR1 ENHRY, CDR2 SYGVKD. In DNA form, the CDR3 reads TGTGCCATCAGTGATGAGCGGAGCAACTATGGCTACACCTTC. It encodes CAISDERSNYGYTF.

This chain joins TRBV25-1 and TRBJ2-1, with D perhaps TRBD2 (5 bases). CDR3 length: 13 amino acids. V was trimmed by 3 bases and J by 9 bases, leaving 12 bases between them. From germline, CDR1 is MGHDK and CDR2 SYGVNS. CDR3 sequence reads: CASSDPLSGEQFF. The CDR3 DNA reads as TGTGCCAGCAGTGATCCCCTGAGCGGTGAGCAGTTCTTC.

This chain links TRBV5-4 with TRBJ1-2; D ambiguous. CDR3 length: 13 amino acids. Per germline, CDR1 SGHNT and CDR2 YYREEE (reference sequence). Trimming took 0 bases from V and 5 from J, leaving 8 bases between them. The CDR3 loop is CASSLGQIYGYTF. In nucleotides, the CDR3 is TGTGCCAGCAGCTTGGGGCAGATTTATGGCTACACCTTC.

The J gene is TRBJ2-2, the V gene TRBV14; 13 nucleotides agree with TRBD2. Germline assignment: CDR1 SGHDN and CDR2 FVKESK. Germline trimming cut 0 bases from V and 7 bases from J; bases unmatched to any gene: 5. This CDR3 has 17 amino acids. CDR3 protein: CASSQETSGRAFGELFF. The DNA of the CDR3 is TGTGCCAGCAGCCAAGAAACTAGCGGGAGGGCCTTCGGGGAGCTGTTTTTT.

The chain uses TRBV28 and TRBJ1-3; tentatively, D is TRBD1 (5 bases). Per germline, CDR1 MDHEN and CDR2 SYDVKM. Trimming removed 6 bases from V and 2 bases from J, with 17 bases in between. The CDR3 totals 16 residues. The DNA for the CDR3 is TGTGCCAGCAGGGGCCAGACAGCAGGACCTGGAAACACCATATATTTT. It specifies CASRGQTAGPGNTIYF.

The chain employs TRBV27 and TRBJ2-2; the match to TRBD1 covers 8 bases. The CDR3 is 16 amino acids. Germline loops: CDR1 MNHEY, CDR2 SMNVEV (reference sequence). The V segment lost 5 bases and the J segment 3 bases; nucleotides outside the gene matches: 8. This chain's CDR3 is CASSRPRGRDTGELFF. In DNA, the CDR3 is TGTGCCAGCAGTCGCCCCAGGGGGCGAGACACCGGGGAGCTGTTTTTT.

This clone came up once. The chain is built from TRBV5-1 and TRBJ2-7, with 10 bases matching TRBD2. J was trimmed by 7 bases and V by 2 bases; bases with no gene match: 0. The germline V gene encodes CDR1 SGHRS and CDR2 YFSETQ. The CDR3 loop spans 12 amino acids. The CDR3 DNA is TGCGCCAGCAGCTTACTAGCGGGAGAGCAGTACTTC. Translation: CASSLLAGEQYF.

The chain uses TRBV6-5 and TRBJ1-2; 8 bases line up with TRBD1. This CDR3 is 13 amino acids long. The V gene's germline CDR1 is MNHEY and CDR2 SVGAGI. V lost 4 bases, J lost 6 bases, and 4 bases stayed unmatched. The CDR3 bases are TGTGCCAGCAGTTTCCGACAGGGGAATGGCTACACCTTC. Translation gives CASSFRQGNGYTF.

The rearrangement joins TRBV10-1 to TRBJ2-1; maybe TRBD1 (6 bases). In germline, CDR1 is WNHNN, CDR2 SYGVQD (reference sequence). The CDR3 runs 15 residues. Trimming left V 0 bases short and J 5 bases short, with 11 bases between. Here the CDR3 reads CASSESDRTNNEQFF. CDR3 nucleotide sequence: TGCGCCAGCAGTGAGTCAGACAGGACCAACAATGAGCAGTTCTTC.

The CDR3: CASQDPTRGRNNEQFF. In DNA, the CDR3 is TGCGCCAGCCAAGATCCGACGCGGGGGAGGAACAATGAGCAGTTCTTC. The V and J genes are TRBV5-1 and TRBJ2-1; 7 nucleotides agree with TRBD2. The CDR3 sequence is 16 residues long. Trimming removed 7 bases from V and 5 bases from J; junction bases left unmatched: 15. The germline gives CDR1 SGHRS, CDR2 YFSETQ.

The chain links TRBV19 to TRBJ2-1, with 9 positions matching TRBD2. Germline V gene lookup returns CDR1 LNHDA and CDR2 SQIVND (reference sequence). The CDR3 spans 16 residues. V gave up 4 bases and J gave up 10 bases; unmatched junction bases: 14. CDR3 in amino acids: CASSSRSSGKYDEQFF. CDR3 DNA: TGTGCCAGTAGTAGTCGGTCTAGCGGGAAGTATGACGAGCAGTTCTTC.

The chain links TRBV29-1 to TRBJ2-5, with a weak D call TRBD2 (6 bases). The germline V gene has CDR1 SQVTM and CDR2 ANQGSEA. Trimming removed 6 bases at V and 5 bases at J, with 13 bases between. There are 12 residues in the CDR3. CDR3 bases: TGCAGCGTCCGCGGCGGGGTGGAGACCCAGTACTTC. It codes for CSVRGGVETQYF.

This clone was counted only a few times. This rearrangement joins TRBV9 to TRBJ2-2, with 9 bases that match TRBD2. V lost 2 bases and J lost 0; bases outside the gene matches: 5. There are 17 residues in the CDR3. Looked up from germline, CDR1 is SGDLS and CDR2 is YYNGEE. The CDR3 sequence: CASSVAVAGANTGELFF. CDR3 coding DNA: TGTGCCAGCAGCGTCGCAGTAGCGGGGGCGAACACCGGGGAGCTGTTTTTT.

J is TRBJ2-7 and V is TRBV6-5, with 8 bases matching TRBD2. This CDR3 is 16 amino acids long. Germline V gene lookup returns CDR1 MNHEY and CDR2 SVGAGI. The V gene end was trimmed by 0 bases and the J gene end by 3 bases; junction bases not matched to a gene: 7. The chain's CDR3 is CASSYSKAGGGYEQYF. The CDR3 region has the DNA TGTGCCAGCAGTTACTCGAAGGCGGGGGGCGGCTACGAGCAGTACTTC.

The chain links TRBV6-5 to TRBJ1-2; D not certain. The CDR3 covers 10 residues. From germline, CDR1 is MNHEY and CDR2 SVGAGI. With 8 bases removed from V and 8 bases from J, the gap between germline ends came to 9 bases. The chain's CDR3 is CASFSKGYTF. The CDR3 nucleotides are TGTGCCAGCTTCTCCAAAGGCTACACCTTC.

The rearrangement uses TRBV5-1 and TRBJ1-1; 7 bases fit TRBD1. CDR1 and CDR2 (germline): SGHRS, YFSETQ. The CDR3 sequence is 14 residues long. V shed 4 bases and J 1 base; nucleotides not matched to a gene: 4. The CDR3 region is CASSRGDRNTEAFF. CDR3 bases: TGCGCCAGCAGCCGGGGGGACAGGAACACTGAAGCTTTCTTT. The whole variable domain, remainder taken from reference TRBV5-1 and TRBJ1-1, is KAGVTQTPRYLIKTRGQQVTLSCSPISGHRSVSWYQQTPGQGLQFLFEYFSETQRNKGNFPGRFSGRQFSNSRSEMNVSTLELGDSALYLCASSRGDRNTEAFFGQGTRLTVV.

The chain is built from TRBV20-1 and TRBJ2-1; the D gene could be TRBD1 or TRBD2 (5 bases each). CDR3 length: 16 residues. The V end lost 3 bases, the J end lost 6 bases, and 21 bases lay between the germline ends. CDR1 is DFQATT and CDR2 is SNEGSKA in the germline V gene (reference sequence). The CDR3, as DNA: TGCAGTGCTAGTAGGAGAGGGCCACAGGTGGTCAATGAGCAGTTCTTC. Translating it yields CSASRRGPQVVNEQFF.

The chain has TRBV2 and TRBJ1-5; no clear D gene. V shed 3 bases and J shed 2 bases, with 11 bases lying between them. Germline V gene sequence: CDR1 SNHLY, CDR2 FYNNEI. The CDR3 is 15 amino acids. CDR3 residues: CASSDEGLGNQPQHF. DNA of the CDR3: TGTGCCAGCAGTGATGAGGGTTTGGGCAATCAGCCCCAGCATTTT.

The chain has TRBV27 and TRBJ1-6, with 9 bases lining up with TRBD1. Trimming at V came to 5 bases and at J to 7 bases, leaving 3 bases not matched to a gene. The V gene's germline CDR1 is MNHEY and CDR2 SMNVEV (reference sequence). This CDR3 region has 14 residues. In DNA form, the CDR3 reads TGTGCCAGCAGTCCCGGGACAGGGAATTCACCCCTCCACTTT. It translates to CASSPGTGNSPLHF.

The chain uses TRBV19 and TRBJ2-5, with unresolved D. CDR3 length: 14 amino acids. V was pared by 3 bases and J by 5 bases, with 13 bases between. Germline V gene sequence: CDR1 LNHDA, CDR2 SQIVND (reference sequence). The CDR3 spells CASSIRLGSETQYF. In nucleotides, the CDR3 is TGTGCCAGTAGTATCCGACTCGGGTCGGAGACCCAGTACTTC.

This clone came up once. The chain uses TRBV18 and TRBJ2-1, with 7 positions matching TRBD2. Germline V gene data show CDR1 as KGHSH and CDR2 as LQKENI. Germline trimming cut 2 bases from V and 7 bases from J; bases unmatched to any gene: 11. This CDR3 comprises 16 residues. DNA for the CDR3: TGTGCCAGCTCACCAAACGCGGGGAGGGGTAGTAATGAGCAGTTCTTC. It yields the protein CASSPNAGRGSNEQFF.

V is TRBV28 and J is TRBJ2-2, with 7 bases lining up with TRBD1. This CDR3 has 17 residues. Trimming cost V 2 bases and J 4 bases; bases outside gene matches: 10. The V gene's germline CDR1 is MDHEN and CDR2 SYDVKM. CDR3 sequence reads: CASSLGLRTGSTGELFF. DNA of the CDR3: TGTGCCAGCAGTTTAGGGTTGCGGACAGGATCCACCGGGGAGCTGTTTTTT.

CDR3 loop: CASRAGTSGRARETQYF. In nucleotides, the CDR3 is TGTGCCAGCCGTGCCGGGACTAGCGGGAGGGCCCGAGAGACCCAGTACTTC. The chain links TRBV2 to TRBJ2-5, with TRBD2 identical over 16 bases. CDR1 SNHLY and CDR2 FYNNEI come from the germline V gene. Trimming took 8 bases from V and 4 from J; bases not matched to a gene: 10. The length of the CDR3 is 17 residues.

The chain carries TRBV5-1 and TRBJ1-1, with a weak D call TRBD1 (6 bases). The length of the CDR3 is 16 residues. Germline values: CDR1 SGHRS, CDR2 YFSETQ. Trimming left V 2 bases short and J 2 bases short, with 16 bases between. The CDR3 is CASSLTGTQTNTEAFF. The DNA of the CDR3 is TGCGCCAGCAGCTTAACCGGGACACAAACAAACACTGAAGCTTTCTTT.

This chain joins TRBV30 and TRBJ1-3; D is perhaps TRBD1 (6 bases). The ends were cut back, 1 base at V and 2 bases at J, with 12 bases in the middle. Germline lookup yields CDR1 GTSNPN and CDR2 SVGIG (reference sequence). The CDR3 totals 15 residues. The CDR3 loop reads CAWSAGAQPGNTIYF. CDR3 coding DNA: TGTGCCTGGAGTGCGGGGGCGCAGCCTGGAAACACCATATATTTT.

The chain employs TRBV6-2 or TRBV6-3 and TRBJ2-5, with D tentatively TRBD2 (6 bases). Trimming removed 4 bases at V and 3 bases at J, with 12 bases between. Germline loops: CDR1 MNHEY, CDR2 SVGEGT. The CDR3 spans 14 residues. The CDR3 reads CASSSGTVKETQYF. The DNA of the CDR3 is TGTGCCAGCAGTTCCGGGACTGTCAAAGAGACCCAGTACTTC.

The chain recombines TRBV5-4 with TRBJ2-3; 7 bases line up with TRBD2. The CDR3 covers 16 residues. CDR1 is SGHNT and CDR2 is YYREEE in the germline V gene (reference sequence). V was clipped by 4 bases and J by 2 bases; unmatched bases: 10. The CDR3 reads CASSRRLERDTDTQYF. CDR3 coding DNA: TGTGCCAGCAGCCGGAGGCTAGAGCGGGACACAGATACGCAGTATTTT.